A selection of T cell receptor beta chains follows, all from one sample in a study of cytomegalovirus exposure and HLA in healthy donors. Profiling relied on immunoSEQ multiplex PCR, and the TCRdb table lists in-frame clones only, not all of them. Of 150,000 to 200,000 clones in the sample, more than 80% were seen once. Material for sequencing was PBMCs. The source of these receptors is a young man in good health and CMV-seronegative. CDR3s include the opening cysteine and the closing phenylalanine or tryptophan. Fields, in order: clone size, V gene, D gene, J gene, CDR3 protein, CDR3 DNA. The D gene is left open where the match is weak. The listing skips clone size in some rows; elsewhere it reads once, few, many or a size class.

>once|TRBV27|-|TRBJ2-1
CASSSLDGYNEQFF
TGTGCCAGCAGTTCCCTAGACGGGTACAATGAGCAGTTCTTC
>-|TRBV7-2|-|TRBJ2-3
CASSLVVSSDTQYF
TGTGCCAGCAGCTTAGTAGTTTCTTCAGATACGCAGTATTTT
>-|TRBV7-2|-|TRBJ2-5
CASSLRYQETQYF
TGTGCCAGCAGCTTGCGGTACCAAGAGACCCAGTACTTC
>-|TRBV11-3|-|TRBJ2-7
CASSFSREQYF
TGTGCCAGCAGCTTCTCTCGCGAGCAGTACTTC
>-|TRBV2|-|TRBJ1-2
CASSEVREGYGYTF
TGTGCCAGCAGTGAAGTCAGGGAAGGGTATGGCTACACCTTC
>-|TRBV27|TRBD2|TRBJ2-7
CASSPPRTSGGFYEQYF
TGTGCCAGCAGTCCCCCCCGGACTAGCGGGGGGTTCTACGAGCAGTACTTC
>-|TRBV5-6|TRBD2|TRBJ2-7
CASSTASGSSYEQYF
TGTGCCAGCAGCACTGCTAGCGGGAGCTCCTACGAGCAGTACTTC
>-|TRBV5-5|TRBD1|TRBJ2-4
CASSLQHRDRVVKNIQYF
TGTGCCAGCAGCTTACAACACCGGGACAGGGTTGTCAAAAACATTCAGTACTTC
>-|TRBV5-1|-|TRBJ2-5
CASSISGPSETQYF
TGCGCCAGCAGTATTTCGGGTCCCTCCGAGACCCAGTACTTC
>-|TRBV5-6|TRBD1|TRBJ1-1
CASSYTGAWGEAFF
TGTGCCAGCAGCTACACAGGGGCGTGGGGTGAAGCTTTCTTT
>-|TRBV7-6|-|TRBJ2-3
CASSFSPRGADTQYF
TGTGCCAGCAGCTTCTCTCCCAGGGGGGCCGATACGCAGTATTTT
>-|TRBV7-9|TRBD1|TRBJ2-4
CSSSPAGTGIFQYF
TGTTCCAGCAGCCCCGCCGGGACAGGGATATTTCAGTACTTC
>-|TRBV30|-|TRBJ2-7
CAWSGGTAGTSSYEQYF
TGTGCCTGGAGTGGGGGGACAGCCGGGACTAGCTCCTACGAGCAGTACTTC
>once|TRBV19|TRBD1|TRBJ1-5
CASSMRGGQGANQPQHF
TGTGCCAGTAGTATGAGAGGAGGACAGGGCGCGAATCAGCCCCAGCATTTT
>-|TRBV11-2|TRBD1|TRBJ1-5
CASSLGDRGGQPQHF
TGTGCCAGCAGCTTAGGTGACAGGGGAGGTCAGCCCCAGCATTTT
>-|TRBV4-1|-|TRBJ1-1
CASSQDGQRLNTEAFF
TGCGCCAGCAGCCAAGATGGACAGAGACTGAACACTGAAGCTTTCTTT
>-|TRBV4-1|-|TRBJ2-7
CASSQNFNVGGTYEQYF
TGCGCCAGCAGCCAAAATTTTAACGTTGGGGGGACCTACGAGCAGTACTTC
>-|TRBV28|TRBD1|TRBJ2-3
CASSPGTVRAPRSTDTQYF
TGTGCCAGCAGTCCCGGGACAGTCCGTGCCCCAAGAAGCACAGATACGCAGTATTTT
>-|TRBV2|-|TRBJ2-1
CASSGGSYNEQFF
TGTGCCAGCAGCGGGGGCTCCTACAATGAGCAGTTCTTC
>-|TRBV28|-|TRBJ1-1
CASSLGASLNTEAFF
TGTGCCAGCAGTTTAGGGGCCAGCCTGAACACTGAAGCTTTCTTT
>-|TRBV19|-|TRBJ1-2
CASSTGTKGYGYTF
TGTGCCAGTAGTACCGGGACAAAAGGCTATGGCTACACCTTC
>once|TRBV5-1|-|TRBJ1-1
CASSKGDPDTEAFF
TGCGCCAGCAGCAAGGGGGACCCTGACACTGAAGCTTTCTTT
>-|TRBV9|TRBD2|TRBJ2-3
CASSGSLNSGGRDTQYF
TGTGCCAGCAGCGGGAGCCTTAATAGCGGGGGGAGGGATACGCAGTATTTT
>-|TRBV2|TRBD1|TRBJ2-7
CASSQGVSYEQYF
TGTGCCAGCAGTCAGGGGGTGTCCTACGAGCAGTACTTC
>once|TRBV11-2|-|TRBJ2-1
CASSQSSRVNEQFF
TGTGCCAGCAGTCAATCGTCCCGGGTCAATGAGCAGTTCTTC
>-|TRBV6-5|TRBD2|TRBJ2-1
CASSYGGGGLVNEQFF
TGTGCCAGCAGTTACGGAGGCGGGGGGCTGGTTAATGAGCAGTTCTTC
>-|TRBV9|-|TRBJ2-1
CASSVGVANEQFF
TGTGCCAGCAGCGTAGGAGTTGCCAATGAGCAGTTCTTC
>-|TRBV2|TRBD1|TRBJ2-7
CASSPLGQAGYEQYF
TGTGCCAGCAGTCCCCTGGGACAGGCAGGCTACGAGCAGTACTTC
>-|TRBV19|-|TRBJ1-2
CASSIGQTHGYGYTF
TGTGCCAGTAGTATCGGACAGACACACGGCTATGGCTACACCTTC
>-|TRBV9|TRBD1|TRBJ2-3
CASSATGADTQYF
TGTGCCAGCAGCGCGACAGGGGCAGATACGCAGTATTTT
>-|TRBV27|-|TRBJ2-2
CASRSVNTGELFF
TGTGCCAGCAGATCAGTGAACACCGGGGAGCTGTTTTTT
>-|TRBV11-2|TRBD2|TRBJ2-1
CASSPRGRLAAYNEQFF
TGTGCCAGCAGCCCGAGGGGTAGGCTAGCGGCCTACAATGAGCAGTTCTTC
>-|TRBV6-5|TRBD2|TRBJ2-7
CASSYGASGFYEQYF
TGTGCCAGCAGTTACGGGGCTAGCGGGTTTTACGAGCAGTACTTC
>few|TRBV6-5|TRBD1|TRBJ1-1
CASSSPGQGNTEAFF
TGTGCCAGCAGTTCCCCCGGACAGGGGAACACTGAAGCTTTCTTT
>-|TRBV9|TRBD2|TRBJ2-5
CASSGRGRAVQETQYF
TGTGCCAGCAGCGGACGGGGGAGGGCCGTCCAAGAGACCCAGTACTTC
>-|TRBV9|-|TRBJ2-2
CASSPTGLFTGELFF
TGTGCCAGCAGCCCCACAGGGTTATTCACCGGGGAGCTGTTTTTT
>few|TRBV6-5|-|TRBJ2-2
CASSYSSGTGELFF
TGTGCCAGCAGTTACTCTTCCGGCACCGGGGAGCTGTTTTTT
>-|TRBV5-1|TRBD2|TRBJ2-5
CASSLTGGGGETQYF
TGCGCCAGCAGCTTGACCGGGGGGGGTGGAGAGACCCAGTACTTC
>-|TRBV7-8|TRBD1|TRBJ2-7
CASRFGQGEYEQYF
TGTGCCAGCAGATTCGGACAGGGGGAGTACGAGCAGTACTTC
>-|TRBV29-1|-|TRBJ2-1
CSAQAPGGTPNEQFF
TGCAGCGCCCAGGCGCCAGGGGGGACTCCCAATGAGCAGTTCTTC
>-|TRBV27|-|TRBJ1-2
CASSRGDYNFGYTF
TGTGCCAGCAGTCGGGGGGACTATAACTTTGGCTACACCTTC
>-|TRBV10-3|-|TRBJ1-6
CAISDPPGPNSPLHF
TGTGCCATCAGTGACCCCCCAGGGCCCAATTCACCCCTCCACTTT
>-|TRBV2|-|TRBJ1-4
CASTPGRRSGGSTNEKLFF
TGTGCCAGCACTCCCGGCAGGCGGTCGGGGGGTTCAACTAATGAAAAACTGTTTTTT
>-|TRBV5-6|TRBD1|TRBJ2-3
CASSSIRDRSTDTQYF
TGTGCCAGCAGCTCAATCCGGGACAGAAGCACAGATACGCAGTATTTT
>-|TRBV7-7|-|TRBJ2-1
CASSLGGKGNNEQFF
TGTGCTAGCAGCTTAGGCGGAAAGGGGAACAATGAGCAGTTCTTC
>-|TRBV11-2|-|TRBJ2-7
CASSNRQKGEQYF
TGTGCCAGCTCAAACAGGCAGAAGGGCGAGCAGTACTTC